The 17 T cell receptor beta chains in this list originate from one sample, sequenced in a study of T-cell reconstitution after alpha-beta-depleted transplantation in children. Unique molecular identifiers featured in how the TCRbeta library was prepared. TCRdb independently ran MiXCR on the PCR reads; one entry per CDR3 protein. The sample lists around 130,000 distinct CDR3 sequences; about 9.9% were seen once. The sequencing here drew on PBMCs, mostly from graft donor cells, taken 180 days after TCRalphabeta/CD19-depleted stem cell transplant. These receptors originate from a girl under three years old who had a stem cell transplant for combined immunodeficiency, so the T cells may come from the graft donor.

This clonotype was seen more than once but under ten times. The rearrangement joins TRBV20-1 to TRBJ1-2; 7 nucleotides agree with TRBD1. Germline lookup yields CDR1 DFQATT and CDR2 SNEGSKA (reference sequence). The V segment lost 6 bases and the J segment 7 bases; nucleotides outside the gene matches: 11. The CDR3 loop spans 13 amino acids. The CDR3 DNA reads as TGCAGTGCCGCATCGACAGGGCGGGGTGGCTACACCTTC. It yields the protein CSAASTGRGGYTF.

V is TRBV20-1 and J is TRBJ1-6; D gene unclear. The germline CDR1 and CDR2 sequences are DFQATT and SNEGSKA (reference sequence). The CDR3 length is 14 residues. Trimming took off 3 bases at V and 11 bases at J, with 17 bases between the two ends. The DNA for the CDR3 is TGCAGTGCTAGTTTCTCCAGAGGTCTTCCACCCCTCCACTTT. Translation: CSASFSRGLPPLHF.

J is TRBJ2-3 and V is TRBV20-1, with 12 bases that match TRBD2. From germline, CDR1 is DFQATT and CDR2 SNEGSKA (reference sequence). CDR3 length: 15 residues. Trimming cost V 5 bases and J 2 bases; bases outside gene matches: 5. Written as DNA, the CDR3 is TGCAGTGCTCGGAGGACTAGCGGGATCACAGATACGCAGTATTTT. Translated: CSARRTSGITDTQYF.

The chain couples TRBV11-2 to TRBJ2-1; TRBD2 matches at 7 bases. This CDR3 spans 15 amino acids. The junction had 8 bases not matched to a gene; V was cut back by 3 bases and J by 6 bases. Germline V CDR1 and CDR2: SGHAT, FQNNGV. CDR3 region: CASSFGAGVVNEQFF. CDR3 in DNA: TGTGCCAGCAGCTTTGGGGCGGGAGTGGTCAATGAGCAGTTCTTC.

This chain uses TRBV20-1 with TRBJ2-1, with D possibly being TRBD2 (6 bases). V was clipped by 3 bases and J by 5 bases, with 17 bases between them. Germline V CDR1 and CDR2: DFQATT, SNEGSKA (reference sequence). CDR3 length: 15 residues. The CDR3 loop reads CSARGLRGGHNEQFF. The CDR3 bases are TGCAGTGCTAGGGGATTAAGGGGAGGTCACAATGAGCAGTTCTTC.

The chain employs TRBV9 and TRBJ2-7; D gene unclear. CDR3 length: 14 residues. The germline V and J ends were trimmed by 0 bases and 3 bases, with 10 bases remaining between them. From germline, CDR1 is SGDLS and CDR2 YYNGEE. CDR3 residues: CASSVEGNHYEQYF. CDR3 sequence (DNA): TGTGCCAGCAGCGTAGAGGGAAATCACTACGAGCAGTACTTC.

This sequence joins TRBV3-1 and TRBJ2-6; unclear D gene. V was shortened by 4 bases and J by 0 bases, with 7 bases between the two germline ends. CDR3 size: 15 residues. CDR1 and CDR2 (germline): LGHDT, YNNKEL (reference sequence). CDR3 amino acids: CASSLTTSGANVLTF. For the CDR3, the DNA is TGTGCCAGCAGCCTTACCACCTCTGGGGCCAACGTCCTGACTTTC.

This clonotype showed up many times. This chain links TRBV24-1 with TRBJ1-1; a possible D gene is TRBD1 (5 bases). V was cut by 7 bases and J by 4 bases, with 12 bases left in between. This CDR3 contains 13 residues. Germline CDR1 KGHDR, CDR2 SFDVKD. The CDR3 coding sequence is TGTGCCACCAGAAGAACCGGGGGCACTGAAGCTTTCTTT. Its translation: CATRRTGGTEAFF.

The rearrangement links TRBV19 to TRBJ1-1, with a possible D match to TRBD1 (5 bases). Trimming pared 11 bases from V and 0 bases from J, leaving 10 bases between. The CDR3 runs to 12 residues. The germline CDR1 and CDR2 sequences are LNHDA and SQIVND (reference sequence). Written as DNA, the CDR3 is TGTGCCTCGGGGCAGATGAACACTGAAGCTTTCTTT. Translating it yields CASGQMNTEAFF.

This clonotype was observed a few times. The CDR3 sequence: CASRRGFSTYNEQFF. The CDR3 DNA is TGTGCCAGCAGACGGGGCTTCTCAACCTACAATGAGCAGTTCTTC. The genes are TRBV6-1 and TRBJ2-1; D assignment may be TRBD1 or TRBD2 (5 bases each). V gave up 6 bases and J gave up 2 bases, with 14 bases separating them. CDR3 length: 15 residues. Germline V lookup: CDR1 MNHNS, CDR2 SASEGT.

V usage is TRBV20-1 and J usage is TRBJ2-5; the D gene could be TRBD1 or TRBD2 (6 bases each). CDR3 size: 15 residues. V shed 2 bases and J shed 1 base, with 14 bases lying between them. Germline V gene sequence: CDR1 DFQATT, CDR2 SNEGSKA (reference sequence). The CDR3 region is CSARNYGGLQETQYF. The CDR3 DNA reads TGCAGTGCTAGAAATTACGGGGGCCTCCAAGAGACCCAGTACTTC.

CDR3 sequence (DNA): TGCAGCGTTGAAGGGGGCCTAAAGGACAATGAGCAGTTCTTC. This codes for CSVEGGLKDNEQFF. The V call is TRBV29-1, the J call TRBJ2-1; D perhaps matches TRBD1 (5 bases). The ends were cut back, 1 base at V and 5 bases at J, with 12 bases in the middle. The CDR3 loop spans 14 amino acids. CDR1 is SQVTM, CDR2 ANQGSEA, per germline.

This chain links TRBV29-1 with TRBJ1-1; the D gene is possibly TRBD1 (6 bases). Per germline, CDR1 SQVTM and CDR2 ANQGSEA. Trimming pared 3 bases from V and 3 bases from J, leaving 11 bases between. CDR3 length equals 13 residues. CDR3 coding DNA: TGCAGCGTTGATCAGGGGCGCGACACTGAAGCTTTCTTT. Amino acids: CSVDQGRDTEAFF. The full variable domain, in which reference TRBV29-1 and TRBJ1-1 provide the parts outside the CDR3, is SAVISQKPSRDICQRGTSLTIQCQVDSQVTMMFWYRQQPGQSLTLIATANQGSEATYESGFVIDKFPISRPNLTFSTLTVSNMSPEDSSIYLCSVDQGRDTEAFFGQGTRLTVV.

This chain connects TRBV7-2 to TRBJ2-2; the D is unclear. V shed 3 bases and J shed 1 base, with 6 bases lying between them. Germline V gene sequence: CDR1 SGHTA, CDR2 FQGNSA. This CDR3 comprises 14 residues. The CDR3 spells CASSLSWNTGELFF. CDR3 sequence (DNA): TGTGCCAGCAGCTTGTCGTGGAACACCGGGGAGCTGTTTTTT.

The V gene is TRBV15, the J gene TRBJ2-5, with 7 positions matching TRBD1. This CDR3 is built from 15 residues. The ends lost 0 bases at V and 2 bases at J; junction bases unmatched: 3. The germline V gene has CDR1 LNHNV and CDR2 YYDKDF (reference sequence). CDR3 bases: TGTGCCACCAGCAGAGAGGGACAGTGGCAAGAGACCCAGTACTTC. It encodes CATSREGQWQETQYF. The whole variable domain, filled in from reference TRBV15 and TRBJ2-5, reads DAMVIQNPRYQVTQFGKPVTLSCSQTLNHNVMYWYQQKSSQAPKLLFHYYDKDFNNEADTPDNFQSRRPNTSFCFLDIRSPGLGDTAMYLCATSREGQWQETQYFGPGTRLLVL.

This clonotype was seen more than once but under ten times. This sequence joins TRBV28 and TRBJ1-1, with no clear D. This CDR3 contains 17 residues. Trimming took 2 bases from V and 1 from J, leaving 17 bases between them. CDR1 is MDHEN and CDR2 is SYDVKM in the germline V gene. The CDR3 DNA follows: TGTGCCAGCAGTTTAGGATCCATTGGACGGCAGAACACTGAAGCTTTCTTT. Translation: CASSLGSIGRQNTEAFF.

There are many counts of this clonotype. This chain joins TRBV20-1 and TRBJ2-7, with 7 bases lining up with TRBD1. The junction had 9 bases not matched to a gene; V was cut back by 4 bases and J by 0 bases. This CDR3 spans 15 amino acids. Germline CDR1 and CDR2: DFQATT and SNEGSKA (reference sequence). CDR3 in DNA: TGCAGTGCTACCAGGACAGGACTGAGCTCCTACGAGCAGTACTTC. It codes for CSATRTGLSSYEQYF.